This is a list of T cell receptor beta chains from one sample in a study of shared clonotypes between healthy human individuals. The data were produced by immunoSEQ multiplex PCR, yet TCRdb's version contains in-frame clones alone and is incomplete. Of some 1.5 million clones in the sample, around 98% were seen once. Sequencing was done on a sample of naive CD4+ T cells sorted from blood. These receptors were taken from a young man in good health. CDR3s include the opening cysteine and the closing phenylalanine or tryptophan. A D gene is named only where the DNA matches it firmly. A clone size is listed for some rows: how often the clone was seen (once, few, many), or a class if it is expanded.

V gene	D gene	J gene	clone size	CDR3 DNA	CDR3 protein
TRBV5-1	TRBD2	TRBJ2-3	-	TGCGCCAGCAGCTTGGGAATACTAGCGGACTCCACAGATACGCAGTATTTT	CASSLGILADSTDTQYF
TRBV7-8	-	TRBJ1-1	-	TGTGCCAGCAGCTCCCCCGGGAGAGGGGCGAGGGACACTGAAGCTTTCTTT	CASSSPGRGARDTEAFF
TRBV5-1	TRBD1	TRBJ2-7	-	TGCGCCAGCAGCAAACAGGGGTACTCCTACGAGCAGTACTTC	CASSKQGYSYEQYF
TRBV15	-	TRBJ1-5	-	TGTGCCACCAGCAGAGACGTTGGGGTCCTCAATCAGCCCCAGCATTTT	CATSRDVGVLNQPQHF
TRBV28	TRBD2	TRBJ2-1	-	TGTGCCAGCAACCTAGCGGGAGTGGCCAATGAGCAGTTCTTC	CASNLAGVANEQFF
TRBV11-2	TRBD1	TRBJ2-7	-	TGTGCCAGCAGATCCCTACGGGACAGGTCTTACGAGCAGTACTTC	CASRSLRDRSYEQYF
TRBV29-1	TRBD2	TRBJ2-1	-	TGCAGCGTTGGTAGCGGGAGAGTAGGCTACAATGAGCAGTTCTTC	CSVGSGRVGYNEQFF
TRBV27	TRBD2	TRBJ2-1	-	TGTGCCAGCAGTGGGTTGGGGGGGAGCTATGAGCAGTTCTTC	CASSGLGGSYEQFF
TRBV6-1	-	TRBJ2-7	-	TGTGCCAGCAGTGAAACTCAGGGGAAGCAGTACTTC	CASSETQGKQYF
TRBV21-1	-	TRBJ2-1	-	TGTGCCAGCAGCAAAACCCGGGGACAGGGCAATAACAATGAGCAGTTCTTC	CASSKTRGQGNNNEQFF
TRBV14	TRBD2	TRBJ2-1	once	TGTGCCAGCAGCCCTTGGGTAGCGGGAGGAAATGAGCAGTTCTTC	CASSPWVAGGNEQFF
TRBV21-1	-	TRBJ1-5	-	TGTGCCAGCAGCAAAGGGTTGGCAGGGGGCGATTCTCGATATCAGCCCCAGCATTTT	CASSKGLAGGDSRYQPQHF
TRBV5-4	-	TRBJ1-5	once	TGTGCCAGCAGCTCAAGGCCAGGCCAGGGGCCCCAGCATTTT	CASSSRPGQGPQHF
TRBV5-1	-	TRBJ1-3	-	TGCGCCAGCAGCTTGGATGTTGGAAACACCATATATTTT	CASSLDVGNTIYF
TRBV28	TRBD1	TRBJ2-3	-	TGTGCCAGCAGTCCGACAGGGGGCTACGCAGATACGCAGTATTTT	CASSPTGGYADTQYF
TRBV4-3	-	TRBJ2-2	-	TGCGCCAGCAGCCAAGAACCTCCCATTCCCCCCGGGGAGCTGTTTTTT	CASSQEPPIPPGELFF
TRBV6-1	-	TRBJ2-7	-	TGTGCCAGCAGTGAAGCGGCGGGACAAGGGGGAGAGCAGTACTTC	CASSEAAGQGGEQYF
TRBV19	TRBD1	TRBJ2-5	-	TGTGCCAGTAGTATAGGAGGCAGGGGGCGAGAGACCCAGTACTTC	CASSIGGRGRETQYF
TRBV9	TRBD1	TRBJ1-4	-	TGTGCCAGCAGCGTAGGGACAGGTTTTAATGAAAAACTGTTTTTT	CASSVGTGFNEKLFF
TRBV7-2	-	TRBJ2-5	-	TGTGCCAGCAGCTTGATTCTCGAGACCCAGTACTTC	CASSLILETQYF
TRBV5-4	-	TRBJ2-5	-	TGTGCCAGCAGCTTGGTTTTCGCCGGGGGTGGTGAGACCCAGTACTTC	CASSLVFAGGGETQYF
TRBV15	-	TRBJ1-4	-	TGTGCCACCAGCAGCAGACAGGCAACTAATGAAAAACTGTTTTTT	CATSSRQATNEKLFF
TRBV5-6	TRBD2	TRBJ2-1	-	TGTGCCAGCAGCCAGGGACTAGCGGGAGGGGACGGCAATGAGCAGTTCTTC	CASSQGLAGGDGNEQFF
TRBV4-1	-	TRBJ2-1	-	TGCGCCAGCAGCCAGGTCTTGGACGGATACTACAATGAGCAGTTCTTC	CASSQVLDGYYNEQFF
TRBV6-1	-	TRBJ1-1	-	TGTGCCAGCAGTGAAGATTGGCGAAGCCAAGGGGCTTTCTTT	CASSEDWRSQGAFF
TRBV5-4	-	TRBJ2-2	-	TGTGCCAGCAGCTTGGCAGGGGCTCAGGCCGGGGAGCTGTTTTTT	CASSLAGAQAGELFF
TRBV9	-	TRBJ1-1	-	TGTGCCAGCAGCGTAGGGTCGTTCGGTCCTGAAGCTTTCTTT	CASSVGSFGPEAFF
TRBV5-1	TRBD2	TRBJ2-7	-	TGCGCCAGCAGCTTGAGTAGCGGGAGTTACGAGCAGTACTTC	CASSLSSGSYEQYF